A selection of T cell receptor beta chains follows, all from one sample in a study of graft-versus-host responses after intestinal transplantation. TCRdb keeps only in-frame clones here, not all; method: immunoSEQ multiplex PCR. The repertoire holds some 10,000 clones, with just over 90% as singletons. Sample: PBMCs, taken 105 days after intestinal transplantation. Receptor source: a human patient who received an intestinal transplant, so some T cells may come from the graft donor. CDR3s include the opening cysteine and the closing phenylalanine or tryptophan. A D gene is named only where the DNA matches it firmly. The size entry is marked missing in some rows and otherwise reads once, few, many or a size class.

V	J	size	length	D	DNA	CDR3
TRBV6-6	TRBJ2-7	.	16	TRBD2	TGTGCCAGCAGTTACAGAGCTAGCGGGGGGGCCTACGAGCAGTACTTC	CASSYRASGGAYEQYF
TRBV28	TRBJ2-7	.	15	.	TGTGCCAGCAGCCCCCCTAGACTAGTGGGATACGAGCAGTACTTC	CASSPPRLVGYEQYF
TRBV5-1	TRBJ2-7	.	13	.	TGCGCCAGCAGCTTGGGCGGGGTTTACGAGCAGTACTTC	CASSLGGVYEQYF
TRBV5-6	TRBJ2-7	.	16	TRBD1	TGTGCCAGCAGCTTACCCAAGAGACAGGGGTCCTACGAGCAGTACTTC	CASSLPKRQGSYEQYF
TRBV29-1	TRBJ2-7	once	13	.	TGCAGCGTCCGCGGGACAGTCACCTACGAGCAGTACTTC	CSVRGTVTYEQYF
TRBV11-2	TRBJ1-6	.	19	TRBD1	TGTGCCAGCAGCTTAAGACCTACCTTACCGGGACAGGGTAATTCACCCCTCCACTTT	CASSLRPTLPGQGNSPLHF
TRBV5-1	TRBJ2-2	.	13	.	TGCGCCAGCAGCTTCTGGGGCCCCGGGGAGCTGTTTTTT	CASSFWGPGELFF
TRBV14	TRBJ2-1	.	15	.	TGTGCCAGCAGCCCCAGGTCCTTTTCCTACAATGAGCAGTTCTTC	CASSPRSFSYNEQFF
TRBV27	TRBJ2-3	.	16	TRBD2	TGTGCCAGCAGTTTATCGTTCCGGGAGGGCACAGATACGCAGTATTTT	CASSLSFREGTDTQYF
TRBV2	TRBJ2-7	.	14	.	TGTGCCAGCAGCGGGGGGCCAGCCTCTTACGAGCAGTACTTC	CASSGGPASYEQYF
TRBV11-2	TRBJ2-3	.	17	TRBD2	TGTGCCAGCAGCTTTTCACGAGCGGGAGATTTTACAGATACGCAGTATTTT	CASSFSRAGDFTDTQYF
TRBV4-1	TRBJ2-6	.	15	.	TGCGCCAGCAGCCAAGATCCCTCTGGGGCCAACGTCCTGACTTTC	CASSQDPSGANVLTF
TRBV5-1	TRBJ2-1	.	13	.	TGCGCCAGCAGCGTCGACAGGCACAATGAGCAGTTCTTC	CASSVDRHNEQFF
TRBV6-5	TRBJ1-2	.	16	.	TGTGCCAGCAGTTACTCGAGGCCCCTAGCTAACTATGGCTACACCTTC	CASSYSRPLANYGYTF
TRBV5-6	TRBJ2-2	.	13	TRBD1	TGTGCCAGCAGAGGACAGGGGACCGGGGAGCTGTTTTTT	CASRGQGTGELFF
TRBV5-1	TRBJ1-2	.	13	TRBD1	TGCGCCAGCACCCAACAGGGGGACTATGGCTACACCTTC	CASTQQGDYGYTF
TRBV19	TRBJ1-3	.	14	.	TGTGCCAGTAGTATAGGTGTTTCGGGAAACACCATATATTTT	CASSIGVSGNTIYF
TRBV23-1	TRBJ1-5	.	16	.	TGCGCCAGCAGTCAATGCTACACAGGGTGGAGTCAGCCCCAGCATTTT	CASSQCYTGWSQPQHF
TRBV29-1	TRBJ2-1	.	12	TRBD1	TGCAGCCCGGGACAGGGACCGGATGAGCAGTTCTTC	CSPGQGPDEQFF
TRBV28	TRBJ2-1	.	16	TRBD1	TGTGCCAGCAGTCCATCGACAGGGCGAGATCACAATGAGCAGTTCTTC	CASSPSTGRDHNEQFF
TRBV27	TRBJ2-3	.	16	.	TGTGCCAGCAGTTTATCTGGAGGGGGGGGCACAGATACGCAGTATTTT	CASSLSGGGGTDTQYF
TRBV4-1	TRBJ1-3	.	17	.	TGCGCCAGCAGCCAAGAGACAGACAGTAACTCTGGAAACACCATATATTTT	CASSQETDSNSGNTIYF
TRBV18	TRBJ2-5	.	14	TRBD2	TGTGCCAGCTCACCCGGGACTACCCAAGAGACCCAGTACTTC	CASSPGTTQETQYF
TRBV25-1	TRBJ1-1	.	13	.	TGTGCCAGCAGTGAATGGGCGACAGTGGGGGCTTTCTTT	CASSEWATVGAFF
TRBV2	TRBJ1-2	.	13	.	TGTGCCAGCAGGGGCGGAGCTAACTATGGCTACACCTTC	CASRGGANYGYTF
TRBV6-5	TRBJ2-5	.	15	.	TGTGCCAGCAGTTACACCCCTGCGCCTCCAAAGACTCAGTACTTC	CASSYTPAPPKTQYF
TRBV11-1	TRBJ2-7	once	14	.	TGTGCCAGCAGCTTAGGAGACAATGCCTACGAGCAGTACTTC	CASSLGDNAYEQYF
TRBV5-1	TRBJ2-7	.	11	.	TGCGCCAGCAGCTTGATGGACGAGCAGTACTTC	CASSLMDEQYF
TRBV27	TRBJ2-1	.	15	.	TGTGCCAGCAGTTTAGGTGACAGACCCTACAATGAGCAGTTCTTC	CASSLGDRPYNEQFF
TRBV25-1	TRBJ2-7	.	12	.	TGTGCCAGCAGTGACGGCGTGGGGCAGCAGTACTTC	CASSDGVGQQYF
TRBV4-1	TRBJ2-3	.	16	.	TGCGCCAGCAGCCATGTACTGCTGCGGGGCACAGATACGCAGTATTTT	CASSHVLLRGTDTQYF
TRBV5-1	TRBJ2-1	.	15	.	TGCGCCAGCAGCTTGGGACCGAGCTCCTACAATGAGCAGTTCTTC	CASSLGPSSYNEQFF
TRBV12-2	TRBJ2-4	.	18	.	TGTGCAAGTCGCTTAGCACCCCAGGAGAAGCTAGCCAAAAACATTCAGTACTTC	CASRLAPQEKLAKNIQYF
TRBV5-1	TRBJ2-3	.	15	.	TGCGCCAGCAGCTCCGGTGGAGGAGGAACAGATACGCAGTATTTT	CASSSGGGGTDTQYF
TRBV19	TRBJ2-7	.	13	.	TGTGCCAGTAGTATCGACCTAGGACACGAGCAGTACTTC	CASSIDLGHEQYF
TRBV25-1	TRBJ1-2	.	14	.	TGTGCCAGCAGTTCCACGGGGTGGGTCTATGGCTACACCTTC	CASSSTGWVYGYTF
TRBV25-1	TRBJ2-2	.	13	.	TGTGCCAGCAGTCTCCGGGAAACCGGGGAGCTGTTTTTT	CASSLRETGELFF
TRBV7-3	TRBJ2-3	.	16	TRBD2	TGTGCCAGCAGCTTATCGGCGGGGGAGGATTCAGATACGCAGTATTTT	CASSLSAGEDSDTQYF
TRBV4-1	TRBJ2-2	.	17	TRBD1	TGCGCCAGCAGCTTCCCCCCAGGACAGGGGGGGACCGGGGAGCTGTTTTTT	CASSFPPGQGGTGELFF